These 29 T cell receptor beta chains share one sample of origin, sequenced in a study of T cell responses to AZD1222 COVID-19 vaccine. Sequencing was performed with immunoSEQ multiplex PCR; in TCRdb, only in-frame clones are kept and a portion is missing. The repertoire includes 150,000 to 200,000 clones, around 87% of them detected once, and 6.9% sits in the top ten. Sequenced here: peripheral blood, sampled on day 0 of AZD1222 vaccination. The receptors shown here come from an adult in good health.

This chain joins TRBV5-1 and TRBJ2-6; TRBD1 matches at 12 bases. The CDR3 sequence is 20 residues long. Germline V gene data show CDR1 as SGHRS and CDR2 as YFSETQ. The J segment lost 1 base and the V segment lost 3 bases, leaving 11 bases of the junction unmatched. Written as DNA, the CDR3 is TGCGCCAGCAGCTCCCTACTTCCGGGACAGGGGGCGTCTGGGGCCAACGTCCTGACTTTC. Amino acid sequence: CASSSLLPGQGASGANVLTF.

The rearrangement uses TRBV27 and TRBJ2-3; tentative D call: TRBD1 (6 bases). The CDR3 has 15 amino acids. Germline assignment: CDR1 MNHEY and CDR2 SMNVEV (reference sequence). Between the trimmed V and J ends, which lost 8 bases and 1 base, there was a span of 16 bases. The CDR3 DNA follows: TGTGCCAGCGATAGAACAGGGTTGGGCACAGATACGCAGTATTTT. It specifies CASDRTGLGTDTQYF.

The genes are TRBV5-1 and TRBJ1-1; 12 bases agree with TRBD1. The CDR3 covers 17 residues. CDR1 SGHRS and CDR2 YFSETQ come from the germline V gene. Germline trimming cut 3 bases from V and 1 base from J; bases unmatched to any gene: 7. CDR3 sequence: CASSSGTGGAGNTEAFF. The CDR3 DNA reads TGCGCCAGCAGCTCGGGGACAGGGGGCGCGGGGAACACTGAAGCTTTCTTT.

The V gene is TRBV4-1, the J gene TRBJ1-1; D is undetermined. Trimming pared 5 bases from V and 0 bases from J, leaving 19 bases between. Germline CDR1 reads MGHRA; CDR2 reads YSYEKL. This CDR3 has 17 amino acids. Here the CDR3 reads CASSSSKSRVLNTEAFF. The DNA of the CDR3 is TGCGCCAGCAGCAGCTCAAAATCTCGGGTTTTGAACACTGAAGCTTTCTTT.

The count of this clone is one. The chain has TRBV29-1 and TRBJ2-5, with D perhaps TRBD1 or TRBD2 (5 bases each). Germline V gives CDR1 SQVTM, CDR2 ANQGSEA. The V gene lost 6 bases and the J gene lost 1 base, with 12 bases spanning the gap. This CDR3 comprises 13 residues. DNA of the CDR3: TGCAGCGTCGGGTCGAGGGGCCAAGAGACCCAGTACTTC. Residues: CSVGSRGQETQYF.

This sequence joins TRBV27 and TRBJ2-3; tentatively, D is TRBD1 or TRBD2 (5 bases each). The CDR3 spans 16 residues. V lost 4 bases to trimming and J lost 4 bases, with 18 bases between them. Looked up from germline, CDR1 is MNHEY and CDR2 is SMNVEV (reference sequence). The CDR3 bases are TGTGCCAGCAGTTCGCCCGGGACGCACAGCGCAGATACGCAGTATTTT. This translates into CASSSPGTHSADTQYF.

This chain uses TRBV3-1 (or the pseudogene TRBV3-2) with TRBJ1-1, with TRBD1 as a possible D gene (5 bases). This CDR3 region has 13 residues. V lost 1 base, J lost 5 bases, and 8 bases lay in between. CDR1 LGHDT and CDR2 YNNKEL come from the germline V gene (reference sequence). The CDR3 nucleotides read TGTGCCAGCAGCCAAGCAGGGTGGACTGAAGCTTTCTTT. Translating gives CASSQAGWTEAFF.

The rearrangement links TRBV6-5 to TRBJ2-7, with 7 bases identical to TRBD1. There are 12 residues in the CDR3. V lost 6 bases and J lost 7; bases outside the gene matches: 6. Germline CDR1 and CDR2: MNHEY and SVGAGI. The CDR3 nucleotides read TGTGCCAGCAGGGGGGACAGTTGGGAGCAGTACGTC. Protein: CASRGDSWEQYV.

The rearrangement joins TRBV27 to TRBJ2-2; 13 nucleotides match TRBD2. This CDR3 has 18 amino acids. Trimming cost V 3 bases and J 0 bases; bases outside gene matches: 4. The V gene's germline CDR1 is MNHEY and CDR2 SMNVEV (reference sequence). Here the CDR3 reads CASSFLTSGGPNTGELFF. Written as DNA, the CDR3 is TGTGCCAGCAGTTTCCTGACTAGCGGGGGGCCGAACACCGGGGAGCTGTTTTTT.

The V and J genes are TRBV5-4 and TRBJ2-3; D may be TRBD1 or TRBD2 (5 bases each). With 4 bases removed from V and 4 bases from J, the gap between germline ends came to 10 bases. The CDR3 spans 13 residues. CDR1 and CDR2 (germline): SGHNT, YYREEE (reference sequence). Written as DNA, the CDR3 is TGTGCCAGCAGCCCCTGGGGACCAGATACGCAGTATTTT. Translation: CASSPWGPDTQYF.

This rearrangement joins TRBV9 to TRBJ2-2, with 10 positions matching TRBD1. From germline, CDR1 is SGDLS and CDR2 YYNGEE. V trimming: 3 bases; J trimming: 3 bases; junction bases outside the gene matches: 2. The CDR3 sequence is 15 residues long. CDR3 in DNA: TGTGCCAGCAGCGGAGGACAGGGGGACACCGGGGAGCTGTTTTTT. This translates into CASSGGQGDTGELFF.

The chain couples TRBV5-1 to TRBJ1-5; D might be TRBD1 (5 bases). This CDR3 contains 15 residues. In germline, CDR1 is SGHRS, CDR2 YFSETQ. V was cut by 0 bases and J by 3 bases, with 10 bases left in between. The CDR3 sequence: CASSLGGPNNQPQHF. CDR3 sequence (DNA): TGCGCCAGCAGCTTGGGGGGACCTAACAATCAGCCCCAGCATTTT.

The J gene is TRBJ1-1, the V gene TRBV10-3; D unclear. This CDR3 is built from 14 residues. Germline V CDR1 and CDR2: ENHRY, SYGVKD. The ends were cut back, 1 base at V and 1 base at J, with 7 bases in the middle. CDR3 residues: CAISEFGENTEAFF. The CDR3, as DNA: TGTGCCATCAGTGAGTTCGGGGAGAACACTGAAGCTTTCTTT.

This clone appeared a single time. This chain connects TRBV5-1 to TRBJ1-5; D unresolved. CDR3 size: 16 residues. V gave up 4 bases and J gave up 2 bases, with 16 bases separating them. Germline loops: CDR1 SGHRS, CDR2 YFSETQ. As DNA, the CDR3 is TGCGCCAGCAGCCTGGGTCCCACAGCGGGCAATCAGCCCCAGCATTTT. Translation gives CASSLGPTAGNQPQHF.

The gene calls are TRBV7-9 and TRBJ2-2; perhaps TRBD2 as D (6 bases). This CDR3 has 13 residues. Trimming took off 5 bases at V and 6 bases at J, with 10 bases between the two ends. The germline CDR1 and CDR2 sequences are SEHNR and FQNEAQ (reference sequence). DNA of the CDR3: TGTGCCAGCAGCCCGGAGGGTTCCGGGGAGCTGTTTTTT. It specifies CASSPEGSGELFF. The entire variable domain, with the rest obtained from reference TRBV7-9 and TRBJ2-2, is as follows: DTGVSQNPRHKITKRGQNVTFRCDPISEHNRLYWYRQTLGQGPEFLTYFQNEAQLEKSRLLSDRFSAERPKGSFSTLEIQRTEQGDSAMYLCASSPEGSGELFFGEGSRLTVL.

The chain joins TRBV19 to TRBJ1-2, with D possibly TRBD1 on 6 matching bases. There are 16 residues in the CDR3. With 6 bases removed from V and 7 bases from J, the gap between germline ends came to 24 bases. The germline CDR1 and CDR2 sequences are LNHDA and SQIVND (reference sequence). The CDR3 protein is CASSIPGTIIGSGYTF. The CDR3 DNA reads TGTGCCAGTAGCATTCCCGGGACAATAATTGGGAGTGGCTACACCTTC.

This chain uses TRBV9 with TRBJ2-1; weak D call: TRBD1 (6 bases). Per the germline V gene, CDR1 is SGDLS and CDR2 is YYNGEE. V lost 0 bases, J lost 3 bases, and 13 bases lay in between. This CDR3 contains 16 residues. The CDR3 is CASSVEQGGIYNEQFF. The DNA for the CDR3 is TGTGCCAGCAGCGTAGAACAGGGCGGTATCTACAATGAGCAGTTCTTC.

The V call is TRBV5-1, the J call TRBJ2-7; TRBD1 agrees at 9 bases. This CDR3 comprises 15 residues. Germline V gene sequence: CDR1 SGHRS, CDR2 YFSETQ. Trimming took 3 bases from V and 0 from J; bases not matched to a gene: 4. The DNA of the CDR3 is TGCGCCAGCAGCTGGGGGACAGGGAGCTCCTACGAGCAGTACTTC. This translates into CASSWGTGSSYEQYF.

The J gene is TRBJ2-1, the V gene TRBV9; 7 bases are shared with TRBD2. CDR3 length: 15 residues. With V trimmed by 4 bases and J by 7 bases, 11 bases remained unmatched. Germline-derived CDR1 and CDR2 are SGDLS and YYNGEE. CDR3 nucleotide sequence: TGTGCCAGCAGCAGGACTAGTGGGGAGGCGAATGAGCAGTTCTTC. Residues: CASSRTSGEANEQFF.

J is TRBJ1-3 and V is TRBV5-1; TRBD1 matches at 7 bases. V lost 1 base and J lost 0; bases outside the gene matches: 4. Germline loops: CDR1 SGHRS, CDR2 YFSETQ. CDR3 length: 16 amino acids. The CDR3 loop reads CASSLQGGSSGNTIYF. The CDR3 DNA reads TGCGCCAGCAGCTTGCAGGGGGGAAGCTCTGGAAACACCATATATTTT.

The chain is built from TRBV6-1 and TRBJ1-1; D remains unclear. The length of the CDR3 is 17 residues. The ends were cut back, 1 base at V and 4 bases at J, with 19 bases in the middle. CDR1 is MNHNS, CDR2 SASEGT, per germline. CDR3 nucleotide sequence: TGTGCCAGCAGTGAAGTGCACAGCCTTAAGGATCGCACTGAAGCTTTCTTT. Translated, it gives CASSEVHSLKDRTEAFF.

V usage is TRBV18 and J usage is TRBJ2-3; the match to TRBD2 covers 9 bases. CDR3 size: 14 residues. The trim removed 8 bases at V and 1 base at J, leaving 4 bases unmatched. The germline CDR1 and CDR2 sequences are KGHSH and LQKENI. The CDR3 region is CASTRLAGTDTQYF. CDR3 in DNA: TGTGCCAGCACTCGACTAGCGGGCACAGATACGCAGTATTTT.

The CDR3 here is CASSLARSRQETQYF. The CDR3 DNA follows: TGTGCCAGCAGCTTAGCCAGGTCCCGCCAAGAGACCCAGTACTTC. This chain links TRBV11-2 with TRBJ2-5; D is unclear. The V gene's germline CDR1 is SGHAT and CDR2 FQNNGV. Trimming took 1 base from V and 1 from J, leaving 10 bases between them. This CDR3 spans 15 amino acids.

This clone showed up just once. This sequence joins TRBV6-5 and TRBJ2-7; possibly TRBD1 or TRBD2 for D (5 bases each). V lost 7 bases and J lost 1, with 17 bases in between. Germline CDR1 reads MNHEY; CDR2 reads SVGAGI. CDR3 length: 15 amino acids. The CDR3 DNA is TGTGCCAGCACCAGTGAAGGGACCCTTTCCTACGAGCAGTACGTC. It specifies CASTSEGTLSYEQYV.

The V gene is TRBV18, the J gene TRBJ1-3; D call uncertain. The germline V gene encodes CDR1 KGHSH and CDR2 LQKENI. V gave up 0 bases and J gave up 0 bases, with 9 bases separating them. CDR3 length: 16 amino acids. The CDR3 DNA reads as TGTGCCAGCTCACCACCTACCTCCAGCTCTGGAAACACCATATATTTT. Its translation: CASSPPTSSSGNTIYF.

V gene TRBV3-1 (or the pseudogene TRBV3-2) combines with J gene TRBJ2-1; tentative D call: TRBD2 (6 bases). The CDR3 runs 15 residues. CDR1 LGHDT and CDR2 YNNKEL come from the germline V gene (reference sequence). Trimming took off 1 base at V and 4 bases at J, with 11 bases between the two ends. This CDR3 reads CASSQVGRIYNEQFF. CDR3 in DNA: TGTGCCAGCAGCCAAGTAGGGAGGATTTACAATGAGCAGTTCTTC.

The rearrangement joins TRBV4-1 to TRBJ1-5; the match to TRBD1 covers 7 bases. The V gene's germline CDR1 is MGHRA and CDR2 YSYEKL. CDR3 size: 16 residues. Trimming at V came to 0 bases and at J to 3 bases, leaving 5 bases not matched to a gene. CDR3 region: CASSQDPQGVNQPQHF. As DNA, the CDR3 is TGCGCCAGCAGCCAAGATCCGCAGGGGGTCAATCAGCCCCAGCATTTT.

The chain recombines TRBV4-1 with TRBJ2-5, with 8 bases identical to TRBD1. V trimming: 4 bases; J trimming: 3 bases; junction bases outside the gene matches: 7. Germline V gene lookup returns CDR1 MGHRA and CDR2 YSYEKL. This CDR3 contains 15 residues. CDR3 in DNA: TGCGCCAGCAGCCCCGGGCGGGACAGGAAAGAGACCCAGTACTTC. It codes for CASSPGRDRKETQYF.

As DNA, the CDR3 is TGTGCCAGCAGCTTAAAGGGACAGGGGGACGAGACCCAGTACTTC. Amino acid sequence: CASSLKGQGDETQYF. V is TRBV11-2 and J is TRBJ2-5; 11 bases align to TRBD1. With V trimmed by 2 bases and J by 5 bases, 4 bases remained unmatched. The CDR3 extends over 15 amino acids. Germline values: CDR1 SGHAT, CDR2 FQNNGV. The complete variable domain, with remaining parts taken from reference TRBV11-2 and TRBJ2-5, reads EAGVAQSPRYKIIEKRQSVAFWCNPISGHATLYWYQQILGQGPKLLIQFQNNGVVDDSQLPKDRFSAERLKGVDSTLKIQPAKLEDSAVYLCASSLKGQGDETQYFGPGTRLLVL.